The 13 T cell receptor beta chains below come from one sample, sequenced in a study of blood T cell repertoires in COVID-19. TCRdb keeps only in-frame clones here, not all; method: immunoSEQ multiplex PCR. The sample lists a few hundred thousand clones, around 90% seen once, with more than 0.95% in the top ten. Source material: PBMCs or T cells enriched from blood (not recorded which). The source of these receptors is a woman in her late teens or twenties who had recovered from COVID-19.

This clone was counted once. The V call is TRBV4-1, the J call TRBJ2-5; 10 nucleotides match TRBD2. The V segment lost 2 bases and the J segment 5 bases; nucleotides outside the gene matches: 8. In germline, CDR1 is MGHRA, CDR2 YSYEKL. CDR3 length equals 16 residues. The CDR3 DNA reads as TGCGCCAGCAGCCAAAAAAGCGGGGGGGCCAAGGAGACCCAGTACTTC. As protein: CASSQKSGGAKETQYF.

V usage is TRBV28 and J usage is TRBJ1-4; D is undetermined. Trimming pared 5 bases from V and 7 bases from J, leaving 8 bases between. Germline CDR1 is MDHEN and CDR2 is SYDVKM. The CDR3 length is 12 residues. The CDR3 spells CASSLHGEKLFF. The CDR3 region has the DNA TGTGCCAGCAGTCTCCACGGTGAAAAACTGTTTTTT.

This clone was detected only once. The rearrangement joins TRBV9 to TRBJ1-2; D is possibly TRBD1 (6 bases). The germline V and J ends were trimmed by 3 bases and 6 bases, with 18 bases remaining between them. The germline gives CDR1 SGDLS, CDR2 YYNGEE. The CDR3 is 15 amino acids. CDR3 loop: CASSDRARLVDGYTF. The CDR3 bases are TGTGCCAGCAGCGACAGGGCGCGATTAGTCGATGGCTACACCTTC.

This chain joins TRBV6-5 and TRBJ2-3; TRBD2 might be the D (6 bases). The CDR3 loop spans 12 amino acids. Germline-derived CDR1 and CDR2 are MNHEY and SVGAGI. V was cut by 8 bases and J by 8 bases, with 14 bases left in between. The CDR3 reads CASSRSAGTQYF. Here the CDR3 DNA reads TGTGCCAGCTCTCGATCAGCGGGTACGCAGTATTTT.

The chain is built from TRBV6-6 and TRBJ1-5; TRBD1 might be the D (6 bases). This CDR3 is built from 16 residues. Trimming took 6 bases from V and 3 from J, leaving 18 bases between them. The germline gives CDR1 MNHNY, CDR2 SVGAGI (reference sequence). This CDR3 reads CASRGPGGSHNQPQHF. The CDR3 bases are TGTGCCAGCAGGGGTCCGGGGGGCAGTCACAATCAGCCCCAGCATTTT.

About this clone itself: Germline is not matched at one junction end, which may reflect a read error. The gene calls are TRBV15 and TRBJ2-1, with D possibly TRBD2 on 5 matching bases. The CDR3 runs 15 residues. Looked up from germline, CDR1 is LNHNV and CDR2 is YYDKDF (reference sequence). The DNA for the CDR3 is TGTGCCACCAGGAGAGGGCAGCGCACCCCCAATGAGCAGTTCTTC. Amino acid sequence: CATRRGQRTPNEQFF. Supplemented by reference TRBV15 and TRBJ2-1, the full variable domain reads DAMVIQNPRYQVTQFGKPVTLSCSQTLNHNVMYWYQQKSSQAPKLLFHYYDKDFNNEADTPDNFQSRRPNTSFCFLDIRSPGLGDTAMYLCATRRGQRTPNEQFFGPGTRLTVL.

The chain recombines TRBV13 with TRBJ1-2, with a tentative D call TRBD1 (6 bases). Trimming took 4 bases from V and 5 from J, leaving 26 bases between them. Germline V gives CDR1 PRHDT, CDR2 FYEKMQ (reference sequence). The CDR3 runs 18 residues. CDR3: CASSSFTGRVGVKYGYTF. CDR3 coding DNA: TGTGCCAGCAGCTCATTCACAGGGAGGGTCGGGGTAAAATATGGCTACACCTTC.

The rearrangement uses TRBV6-5 and TRBJ2-7, with no clear D. The CDR3 covers 12 residues. V was clipped by 6 bases and J by 2 bases, with 8 bases between them. Germline CDR1 reads MNHEY; CDR2 reads SVGAGI. CDR3 amino acids: CASRPGPYEQYF. Here the CDR3 DNA reads TGTGCCAGCAGACCCGGTCCCTACGAGCAGTACTTC.

This clone has only a few counts. The rearrangement uses TRBV6-5 and TRBJ2-7; TRBD1 agrees at 8 bases. The CDR3 runs 13 residues. Germline V CDR1 and CDR2: MNHEY, SVGAGI. Unmatched junction bases numbered 9, after V lost 8 bases and J lost 6 bases. The CDR3 DNA reads as TGTGCCAGCGGACAGGGCCCGTCGGCCGAGCAGTACTTC. Translating gives CASGQGPSAEQYF.

The CDR3 protein is CASSAQRTDTQYF. The CDR3 DNA is TGTGCCAGCAGTGCTCAGAGGACAGATACGCAGTATTTT. The rearrangement links TRBV6-4 to TRBJ2-3; unclear D gene. CDR1 is MRHNA and CDR2 is SNTAGT in the germline V gene. Trimming stripped 4 bases from V and 3 bases from J, with 8 bases between. The length of the CDR3 is 13 residues.

This clone has only one observation. The chain has TRBV7-3 and TRBJ2-1, with D possibly matching TRBD2 (5 bases). The CDR3 runs to 13 residues. The germline V and J ends were trimmed by 5 bases and 8 bases, with 13 bases remaining between them. Germline CDR1 SGHTA, CDR2 FQGTGA. The CDR3 region is CASSPEPGDEQFF. CDR3 DNA sequence: TGTGCCAGCAGCCCAGAACCCGGGGATGAGCAGTTCTTC.

The chain joins TRBV12-3 or TRBV12-4 to TRBJ1-5, with no clear D. Between the trimmed V and J ends, which lost 8 bases and 6 bases, there was a span of 14 bases. The CDR3 spans 13 residues. The CDR3 region has the DNA TGTGCCAGCGGTCCCCTAGAGGGTCAGCCCCAGCATTTT. It translates to CASGPLEGQPQHF.

The chain couples TRBV7-2 to TRBJ2-1, with 8 bases identical to TRBD2. The CDR3 is 15 residues long. CDR1 is SGHTA and CDR2 is FQGNSA in the germline V gene. V was clipped by 8 bases and J by 0 bases; unmatched bases: 6. CDR3 DNA: TGTGCCAGCCGAATCGGGACTAGCTCCTACAATGAGCAGTTCTTC. The encoded protein is CASRIGTSSYNEQFF.